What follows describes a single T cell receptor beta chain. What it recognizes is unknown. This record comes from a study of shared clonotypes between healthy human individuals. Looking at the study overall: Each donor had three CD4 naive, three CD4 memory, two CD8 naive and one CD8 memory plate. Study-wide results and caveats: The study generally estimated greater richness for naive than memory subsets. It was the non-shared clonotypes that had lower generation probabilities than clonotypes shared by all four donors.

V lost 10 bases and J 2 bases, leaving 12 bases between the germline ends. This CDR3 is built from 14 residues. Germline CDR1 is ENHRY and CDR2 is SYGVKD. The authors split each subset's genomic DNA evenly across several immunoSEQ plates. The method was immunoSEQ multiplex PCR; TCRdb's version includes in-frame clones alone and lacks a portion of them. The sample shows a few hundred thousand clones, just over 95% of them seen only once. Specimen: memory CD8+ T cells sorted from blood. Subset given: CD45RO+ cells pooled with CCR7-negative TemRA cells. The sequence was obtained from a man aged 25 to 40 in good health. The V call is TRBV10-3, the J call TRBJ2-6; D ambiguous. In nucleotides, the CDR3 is TGTGCCACCGCTTTCCTCACTGGGGCCAACGTCCTGACTTTC. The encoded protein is CATAFLTGANVLTF.